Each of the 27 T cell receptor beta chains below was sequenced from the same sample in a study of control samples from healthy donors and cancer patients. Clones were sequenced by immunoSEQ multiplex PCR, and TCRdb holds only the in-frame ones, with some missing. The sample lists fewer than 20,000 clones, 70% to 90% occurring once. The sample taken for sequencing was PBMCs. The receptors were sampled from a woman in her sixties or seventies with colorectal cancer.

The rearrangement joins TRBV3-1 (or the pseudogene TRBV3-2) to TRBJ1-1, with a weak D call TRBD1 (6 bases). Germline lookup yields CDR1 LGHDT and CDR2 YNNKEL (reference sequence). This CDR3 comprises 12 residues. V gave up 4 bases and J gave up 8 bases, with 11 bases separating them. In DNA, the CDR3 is TGTGCCAGCAGCCCGGGACAACTAGAAGCTTTCTTT. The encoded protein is CASSPGQLEAFF.

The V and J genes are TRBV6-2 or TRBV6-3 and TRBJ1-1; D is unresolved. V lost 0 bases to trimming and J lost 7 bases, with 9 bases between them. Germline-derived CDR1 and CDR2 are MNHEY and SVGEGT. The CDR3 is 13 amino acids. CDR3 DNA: TGTGCCAGCAGTTACTCATCCAGTGTTGAAGCTTTCTTT. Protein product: CASSYSSSVEAFF.

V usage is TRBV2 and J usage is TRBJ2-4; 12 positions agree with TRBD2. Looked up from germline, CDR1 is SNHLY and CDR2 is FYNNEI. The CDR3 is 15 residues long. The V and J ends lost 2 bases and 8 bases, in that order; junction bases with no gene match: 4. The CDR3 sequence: CASSELAGGYDIQYF. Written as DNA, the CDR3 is TGTGCCAGCAGTGAACTAGCGGGGGGGTATGACATTCAGTACTTC.

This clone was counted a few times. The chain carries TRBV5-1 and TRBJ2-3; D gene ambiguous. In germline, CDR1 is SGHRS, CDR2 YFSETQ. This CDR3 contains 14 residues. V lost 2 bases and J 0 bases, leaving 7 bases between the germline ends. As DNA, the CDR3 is TGCGCCAGCAGCTTTGAGAAGAGCACAGATACGCAGTATTTT. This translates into CASSFEKSTDTQYF.

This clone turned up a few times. The CDR3 DNA is TGTGCCACCAGCAGAGATAGGGGGACAGCTCAACTGACCCAGTACTTC. Translation: CATSRDRGTAQLTQYF. The rearrangement joins TRBV15 to TRBJ2-5, with 7 bases fitting TRBD1. V gave up 0 bases and J gave up 7 bases; unmatched junction bases: 11. CDR3 length equals 16 residues. Germline CDR1 is LNHNV and CDR2 is YYDKDF (reference sequence).

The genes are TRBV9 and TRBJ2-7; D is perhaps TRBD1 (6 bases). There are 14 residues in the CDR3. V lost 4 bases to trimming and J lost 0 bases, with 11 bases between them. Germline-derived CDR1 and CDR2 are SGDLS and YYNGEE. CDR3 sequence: CASSPWDTSYEQYF. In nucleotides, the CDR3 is TGTGCCAGCAGCCCTTGGGACACCTCCTACGAGCAGTACTTC.

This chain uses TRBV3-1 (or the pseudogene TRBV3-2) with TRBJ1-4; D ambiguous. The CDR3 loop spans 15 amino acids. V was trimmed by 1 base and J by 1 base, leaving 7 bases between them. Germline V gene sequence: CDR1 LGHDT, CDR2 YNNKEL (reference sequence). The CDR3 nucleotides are TGTGCCAGCAGCCAAGGCGTCAGAACTAATGAAAAACTGTTTTTT. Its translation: CASSQGVRTNEKLFF.

This CDR3 is CASSFLGGNEQFF. The CDR3 bases are TGTGCCAGCAGCTTTCTAGGAGGGAATGAGCAGTTCTTC. The J gene is TRBJ2-1, the V gene TRBV11-2; TRBD2 might be the D (6 bases). Germline V lookup: CDR1 SGHAT, CDR2 FQNNGV. V lost 3 bases and J 7 bases, leaving 10 bases between the germline ends. The CDR3 extends over 13 amino acids.

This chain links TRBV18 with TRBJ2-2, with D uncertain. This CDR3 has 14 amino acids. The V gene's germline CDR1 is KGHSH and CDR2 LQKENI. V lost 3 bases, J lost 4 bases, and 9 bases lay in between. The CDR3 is CASSPSRSTGELFF. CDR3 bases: TGTGCCAGCTCACCCTCGCGGAGCACCGGGGAGCTGTTTTTT.

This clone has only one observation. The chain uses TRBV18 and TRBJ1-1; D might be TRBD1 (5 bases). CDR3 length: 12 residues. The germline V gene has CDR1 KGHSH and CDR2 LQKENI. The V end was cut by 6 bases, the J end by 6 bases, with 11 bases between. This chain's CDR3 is CASSRDSPEAFF. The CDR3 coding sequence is TGTGCCAGCTCCCGAGACAGCCCTGAAGCTTTCTTT.

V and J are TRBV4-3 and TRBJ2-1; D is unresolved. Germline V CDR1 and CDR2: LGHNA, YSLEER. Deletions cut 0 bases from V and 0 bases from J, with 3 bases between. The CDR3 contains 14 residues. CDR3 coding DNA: TGCGCCAGCAGCCAAGATGGCTCCTACAATGAGCAGTTCTTC. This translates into CASSQDGSYNEQFF.

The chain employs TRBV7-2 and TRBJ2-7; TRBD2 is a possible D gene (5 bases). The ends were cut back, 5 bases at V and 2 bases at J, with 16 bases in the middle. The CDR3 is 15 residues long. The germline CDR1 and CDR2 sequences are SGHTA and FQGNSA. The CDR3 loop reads CASSPRTGNPYEQYF. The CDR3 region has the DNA TGTGCCAGCAGCCCCCGGACCGGGAACCCCTACGAGCAGTACTTC.

The CDR3 nucleotides are TGTGCCAGCAGCTTAGTCGGACAGGGAAGGGATGGCTACACCTTC. It translates to CASSLVGQGRDGYTF. The J gene is TRBJ1-2, the V gene TRBV7-2, with 8 bases identical to TRBD1. Germline values: CDR1 SGHTA, CDR2 FQGNSA. The trim removed 1 base at V and 6 bases at J, leaving 7 bases unmatched. The CDR3 length is 15 residues.

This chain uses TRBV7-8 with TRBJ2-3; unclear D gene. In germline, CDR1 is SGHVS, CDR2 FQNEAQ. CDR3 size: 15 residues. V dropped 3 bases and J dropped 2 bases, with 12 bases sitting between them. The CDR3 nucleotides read TGTGCCAGCAGCTTTTCTAGGATTCCCACAGATACGCAGTATTTT. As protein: CASSFSRIPTDTQYF.

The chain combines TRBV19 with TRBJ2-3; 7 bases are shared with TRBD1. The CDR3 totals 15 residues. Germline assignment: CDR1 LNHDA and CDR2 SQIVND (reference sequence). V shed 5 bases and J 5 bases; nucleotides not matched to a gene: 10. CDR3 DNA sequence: TGTGCCAGTAGTCGGTTACAGGGGTTGGGAGATACGCAGTATTTT. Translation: CASSRLQGLGDTQYF.

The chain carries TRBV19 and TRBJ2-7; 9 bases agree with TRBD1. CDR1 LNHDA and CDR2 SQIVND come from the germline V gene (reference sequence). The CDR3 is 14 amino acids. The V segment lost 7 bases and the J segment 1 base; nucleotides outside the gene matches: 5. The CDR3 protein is CASTLGTGSYEQYF. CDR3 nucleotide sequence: TGTGCCAGTACCCTCGGGACAGGGTCCTACGAGCAGTACTTC. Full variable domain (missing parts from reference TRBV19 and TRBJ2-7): DGGITQSPKYLFRKEGQNVTLSCEQNLNHDAMYWYRQDPGQGLRLIYYSQIVNDFQKGDIAEGYSVSREKKESFPLTVTSAQKNPTAFYLCASTLGTGSYEQYFGPGTRLTVT.

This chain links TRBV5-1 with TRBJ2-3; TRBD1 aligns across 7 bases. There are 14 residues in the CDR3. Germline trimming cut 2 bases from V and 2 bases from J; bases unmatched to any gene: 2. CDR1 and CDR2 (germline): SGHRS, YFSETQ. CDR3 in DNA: TGCGCCAGCAGCTTCGGACAGGACACAGATACGCAGTATTTT. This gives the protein CASSFGQDTDTQYF.

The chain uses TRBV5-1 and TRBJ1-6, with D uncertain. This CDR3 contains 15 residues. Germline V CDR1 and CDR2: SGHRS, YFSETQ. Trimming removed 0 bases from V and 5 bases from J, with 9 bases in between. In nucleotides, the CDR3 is TGCGCCAGCAGCTTGGCCGCGTCAGATAATTCACCCCTCCACTTT. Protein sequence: CASSLAASDNSPLHF.

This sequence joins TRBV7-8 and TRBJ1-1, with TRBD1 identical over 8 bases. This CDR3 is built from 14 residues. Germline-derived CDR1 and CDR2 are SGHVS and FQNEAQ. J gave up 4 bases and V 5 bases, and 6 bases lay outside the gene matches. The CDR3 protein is CASSPGQGLTEAFF. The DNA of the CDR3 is TGTGCCAGCAGCCCTGGACAGGGTCTCACTGAAGCTTTCTTT.

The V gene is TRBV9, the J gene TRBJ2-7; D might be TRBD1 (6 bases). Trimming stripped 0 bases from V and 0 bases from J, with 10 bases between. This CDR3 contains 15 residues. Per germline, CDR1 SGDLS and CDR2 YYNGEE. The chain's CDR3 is CASSVVPGDSYEQYF. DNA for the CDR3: TGTGCCAGCAGCGTAGTTCCAGGGGACTCCTACGAGCAGTACTTC.

The CDR3: CASSLGQGLGTEAFF. In nucleotides, the CDR3 is TGTGCCAGCAGCCTTGGACAGGGACTCGGTACTGAAGCTTTCTTT. V usage is TRBV5-5 and J usage is TRBJ1-1; 8 positions agree with TRBD1. The CDR3 runs 15 residues. The J segment lost 5 bases and the V segment lost 4 bases, leaving 10 bases of the junction unmatched. Germline-derived CDR1 and CDR2 are SGHKS and YYEKEE (reference sequence).

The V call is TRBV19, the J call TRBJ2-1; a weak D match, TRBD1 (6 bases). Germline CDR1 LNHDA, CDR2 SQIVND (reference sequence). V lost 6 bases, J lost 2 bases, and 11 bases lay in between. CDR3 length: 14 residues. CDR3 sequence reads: CASSIQGPYNEQFF. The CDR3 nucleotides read TGTGCCAGTAGCATACAGGGCCCCTACAATGAGCAGTTCTTC.

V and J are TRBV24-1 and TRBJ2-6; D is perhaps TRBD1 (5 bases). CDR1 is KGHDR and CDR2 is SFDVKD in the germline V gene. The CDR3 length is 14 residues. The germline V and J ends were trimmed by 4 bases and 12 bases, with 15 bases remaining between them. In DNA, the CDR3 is TGTGCCACCAGTGACTTTCGACAGTCTTCCGTCCTGACTTTC. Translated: CATSDFRQSSVLTF.

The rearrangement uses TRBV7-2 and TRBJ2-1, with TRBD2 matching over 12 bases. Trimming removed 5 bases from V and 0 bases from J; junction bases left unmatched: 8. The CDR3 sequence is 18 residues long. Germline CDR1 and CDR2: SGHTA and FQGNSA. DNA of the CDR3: TGTGCCAGCAGCCCATGGACTAGCGGGGTTGGCTCCTACAATGAGCAGTTCTTC. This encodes CASSPWTSGVGSYNEQFF.

The CDR3 spells CAWSVWREALQYF. The CDR3 DNA reads as TGTGCCTGGAGTGTATGGAGGGAGGCCCTGCAGTATTTT. The gene calls are TRBV30 and TRBJ2-3, with a tentative D call TRBD2 (6 bases). The CDR3 spans 13 residues. The germline V and J ends were trimmed by 0 bases and 11 bases, with 15 bases remaining between them. The germline V gene has CDR1 GTSNPN and CDR2 SVGIG (reference sequence).

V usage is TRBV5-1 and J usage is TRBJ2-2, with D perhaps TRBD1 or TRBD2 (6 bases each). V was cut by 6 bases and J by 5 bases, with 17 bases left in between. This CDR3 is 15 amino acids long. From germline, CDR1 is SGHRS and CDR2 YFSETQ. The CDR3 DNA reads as TGCGCCAGCAAGGTTCCGGGGGCGGGGACCGGGGAGCTGTTTTTT. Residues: CASKVPGAGTGELFF.

The chain's CDR3 is CASSEFPGSSYEQYF. The CDR3 DNA sequence: TGTGCCAGCAGTGAATTCCCAGGGAGCTCCTACGAGCAGTACTTC. This chain joins TRBV6-1 and TRBJ2-7, with D perhaps assigned TRBD1 or TRBD2 (5 bases each). Germline V CDR1 and CDR2: MNHNS, SASEGT. The CDR3 is made up of 15 amino acids. Trimming pared 2 bases from V and 0 bases from J, leaving 11 bases between.